This entry features one T cell receptor beta chain sequence. Antigen unknown. TCRdb's table, derived via immunoSEQ multiplex PCR, lists solely in-frame clones and lacks some. The data contain millions of clones, around nine tenths of them singletons. The CDR3 length is 15 residues. Looked up from germline, CDR1 is LNHDA and CDR2 is SQIVND (reference sequence). The ends were cut back, 3 bases at V and 7 bases at J, with 16 bases in the middle. The sample belongs to a study of shared clonotypes between healthy human individuals. General observations from the study: Sampling covered nothing but blood. Tissue TCR repertoires likely differ from those found in blood. Naive subsets generally exceeded memory subsets in estimated richness.

The genes are TRBV19 and TRBJ1-5; TRBD1 might be the D (5 bases). This receptor was obtained from a man between 18 and 35 years old in good health. Sequencing was done on a sample of naive CD4+ T cells sorted from blood. The subset here: CD45RA+ positively selected. CDR3 sequence (DNA): TGTGCCAGTAGTATTAATGGAGGGGTCGCGCAGCCCCAGCATTTT. This codes for CASSINGGVAQPQHF.